This T cell receptor beta chain is drawn from a study of identical twins' blood T cells. Study at large: Around 46 million reads covered about 6 alpha-chain and about 6 beta-chain libraries.

TCRdb reanalysed the 5' RACE reads using MiXCR and keeps one entry per CDR3 protein. The sample yields 350,000 to 400,000 distinct CDR3 sequences, over 25% seen once. This clonotype appeared a few times. Its matching antigen is unknown. Regarding the study as a whole: Top TCRbeta clonotypes were shared more with twin than unrelated donors.

Sequencing was carried out using PBMCs. The source of this sequence is a woman aged 18-50 years in good health.

This chain's CDR3 is CASSFSGGAFF. CDR3 nucleotide sequence: TGTGCCAGCAGCTTTTCCGGGGGGGCTTTCTTT. V and J are TRBV7-8 and TRBJ1-1; a weak D match, TRBD1 (5 bases). V was cut by 3 bases and J by 11 bases, with 10 bases left in between. The CDR3 covers 11 residues. Per germline, CDR1 SGHVS and CDR2 FQNEAQ.